A single sample is the source of the 32 T cell receptor beta chains below, sequenced in a study of regulatory T cells in long-lasting Graves disease. With iRepertoire HTBI primers and Arm-PCR of CDR3 regions, TCR beta libraries were built. In TCRdb, the multiplex PCR reads were re-called with MiXCR into one record per CDR3 protein. The sample contains roughly 500,000 distinct CDR3 sequences, roughly 23% of which appear only once. Time point: persistent/refractory GD, antithyroid drugs over 5 years with positive TRAb. Generation of the TCR library employed RNA extracted from PBMCs. The input for sequencing was peripheral blood mononuclear cells (PBMCs), taken when the disease was refractory, from a patient treated with antithyroid drugs. The source of these receptors is a female donor with Graves disease.

This clonotype was seen only a few times. V and J are TRBV7-2 and TRBJ1-1, with D possibly being TRBD1 (5 bases). Germline CDR1 is SGHTA and CDR2 is FQGNSA. V lost 5 bases and J lost 4, with 14 bases in between. The CDR3 spans 14 residues. The CDR3 reads CASSGRQRGTEAFF. DNA of the CDR3: TGTGCCAGCAGCGGTCGACAGAGAGGCACTGAAGCTTTCTTT.

About this clonotype itself: Just one base apart from a much larger clone, this may be a read error. The genes are TRBV20-1 and TRBJ2-7, with TRBD1 identical over 9 bases. Germline assignment: CDR1 DFQATT and CDR2 SNEGSKA (reference sequence). V shed 8 bases, J shed 2 bases, and the junction held 4 bases outside the gene matches. The CDR3 extends over 12 amino acids. The DNA of the CDR3 is TGCAGTTCGGGACAGGGCCCCTACGAGCAGTACTTC. Its translation: CSSGQGPYEQYF.

For this clonotype: This may arise from a read error, as a much more abundant clone is one base away. The chain has TRBV6-2 or TRBV6-3 and TRBJ1-5; D gene unclear. The CDR3 length is 19 residues. CDR1 and CDR2 from the germline V gene are MNHEY and SVGEGT. The ends were cut back, 5 bases at V and 1 base at J, with 24 bases in the middle. The CDR3: CASSGTPLMDIGSNQPQHF. The CDR3 nucleotides are TGTGCCAGCAGTGGAACTCCCCTAATGGATATAGGGAGCAATCAGCCCCAGCATTTT.

In this sample, this clonotype turned up many times. The V gene is TRBV10-3, the J gene TRBJ2-7; 8 bases are shared with TRBD1. The CDR3 is 15 amino acids. After removal of 3 bases from V and 4 bases from J, the junction contained 8 bases not matched to a gene. Germline V gene data show CDR1 as ENHRY and CDR2 as SYGVKD. As DNA, the CDR3 is TGTGCCATCAGTGACCCGGGACAGGCGATTTACGAGCAGTACTTC. Its translation is CAISDPGQAIYEQYF.

This clonotype was seen at least ten times. V and J are TRBV28 and TRBJ1-5; D uncertain. Looked up from germline, CDR1 is MDHEN and CDR2 is SYDVKM. The CDR3 sequence is 13 residues long. V was shortened by 6 bases and J by 0 bases, with 6 bases between the two germline ends. CDR3 in amino acids: CASRPDSNQPQHF. The CDR3 DNA sequence: TGTGCCAGCAGACCTGATAGCAATCAGCCCCAGCATTTT.

The genes are TRBV19 and TRBJ1-5, with D uncertain. V was clipped by 5 bases and J by 2 bases, with 10 bases between them. The germline CDR1 and CDR2 sequences are LNHDA and SQIVND (reference sequence). CDR3 length equals 14 residues. The CDR3 reads CASSGPDGNQPQHF. Written as DNA, the CDR3 is TGTGCCAGTAGTGGGCCTGACGGCAATCAGCCCCAGCATTTT.

This clonotype was seen many times. CDR3 protein: CASSGATGAPRGYTF. The CDR3, as DNA: TGTGCCAGCAGTGGGGCAACAGGGGCCCCGAGGGGCTACACCTTC. This chain links TRBV28 with TRBJ1-2; TRBD1 matches at 7 bases. Germline loops: CDR1 MDHEN, CDR2 SYDVKM. This CDR3 is built from 15 residues. V shed 5 bases, J shed 8 bases, and the junction held 14 bases outside the gene matches.

This clonotype was observed at least ten times. V and J are TRBV28 and TRBJ1-2; 9 positions match TRBD1. The ends lost 2 bases at V and 4 bases at J; junction bases unmatched: 2. Per germline, CDR1 MDHEN and CDR2 SYDVKM. The CDR3 length is 14 residues. CDR3 amino acids: CASSLGQGIYGYTF. The CDR3 DNA reads TGTGCCAGCAGTTTAGGACAGGGGATCTATGGCTACACCTTC.

The chain carries TRBV5-1 and TRBJ2-5; a possible D gene is TRBD1 (7 bases). The CDR3 runs 15 residues. V lost 7 bases, J lost 5 bases, and 21 bases lay in between. Germline V gene data show CDR1 as SGHRS and CDR2 as YFSETQ. The DNA of the CDR3 is TGCGCCAGCGGCGCCACCAGGGGGGAGTGGGAGACCCAGTACTTC. This encodes CASGATRGEWETQYF. Together with reference TRBV5-1 and TRBJ2-5, the CDR3 gives the full variable domain: KAGVTQTPRYLIKTRGQQVTLSCSPISGHRSVSWYQQTPGQGLQFLFEYFSETQRNKGNFPGRFSGRQFSNSRSEMNVSTLELGDSALYLCASGATRGEWETQYFGPGTRLLVL.

Ten or more counts support this clonotype. The rearrangement links TRBV28 to TRBJ1-2; unclear D gene. Trimming removed 8 bases at V and 3 bases at J, with 4 bases between. This CDR3 spans 10 amino acids. From germline, CDR1 is MDHEN and CDR2 SYDVKM. As DNA, the CDR3 is TGTGCCAGCGGGGACTATGGCTACACCTTC. Translation: CASGDYGYTF.

The chain is built from TRBV28 and TRBJ1-6, with TRBD1 matching over 10 bases. With V trimmed by 4 bases and J by 10 bases, 10 bases remained unmatched. The CDR3 is 16 residues long. CDR1 is MDHEN and CDR2 is SYDVKM in the germline V gene. CDR3 protein: CASSWGQGSSLSPLHF. The CDR3, as DNA: TGTGCCAGCAGTTGGGGACAGGGGTCGAGTTTATCACCCCTCCACTTT.

This chain connects TRBV27 to TRBJ1-2, with TRBD1 as a possible D gene (6 bases). There are 14 residues in the CDR3. The V and J ends lost 3 bases and 7 bases respectively, with 15 bases between them. Per germline, CDR1 MNHEY and CDR2 SMNVEV (reference sequence). Here the CDR3 reads CASSFTRQDRGYTF. DNA for the CDR3: TGTGCCAGCAGTTTCACTCGACAGGACCGTGGCTACACCTTC.

The chain combines TRBV7-3 with TRBJ1-3; D is uncertain. Looked up from germline, CDR1 is SGHTA and CDR2 is FQGTGA. The V and J ends lost 5 bases and 1 base respectively, with 12 bases between them. The CDR3 totals 15 residues. The CDR3 loop reads CASSVSTDSGNTIYF. CDR3 coding DNA: TGTGCCAGCAGCGTTTCGACGGATTCTGGAAACACCATATATTTT.

This clonotype was detected only a few times. This chain uses TRBV5-5 with TRBJ2-7, with D possibly TRBD2 on 6 matching bases. Per the germline V gene, CDR1 is SGHKS and CDR2 is YYEKEE (reference sequence). V was pared by 1 base and J by 2 bases, with 16 bases between. CDR3 length equals 16 residues. The CDR3 here is CASSLFRASGAYEQYF. The CDR3 DNA reads as TGTGCCAGCAGCTTGTTCCGGGCCTCGGGAGCCTACGAGCAGTACTTC. Complete variable domain (other parts from reference TRBV5-5 and TRBJ2-7): DAGVTQSPTHLIKTRGQQVTLRCSPISGHKSVSWYQQVLGQGPQFIFQYYEKEERGRGNFPDRFSARQFPNYSSELNVNALLLGDSALYLCASSLFRASGAYEQYFGPGTRLTVT.

This clonotype appeared many times. The rearrangement links TRBV12-3 or TRBV12-4 to TRBJ2-7, with 10 bases identical to TRBD2. V was clipped by 5 bases and J by 3 bases; unmatched bases: 7. This CDR3 has 15 residues. CDR3 residues: CASSIRTSGDYEQYF. The CDR3 coding sequence is TGTGCCAGCAGTATCAGGACTAGCGGAGACTACGAGCAGTACTTC.

This clonotype was observed once. It differs at one base from a far larger clone, so likely a read error. No conserved phenylalanine or tryptophan is present at the end of the CDR3, so a read error is the likely explanation. CDR3 loop: CASSLGQEQYL. The CDR3, as DNA: TGTGCCAGCAGCTTAGGACAGGAGCAGTACCTC. This chain links TRBV7-2 with TRBJ2-7; possible D gene TRBD1, 5 bases. Looked up from germline, CDR1 is SGHTA and CDR2 is FQGNSA. The CDR3 runs 11 residues. V was pared by 1 base and J by 7 bases, with 5 bases between.

This clonotype was counted only a few times. This chain uses TRBV6-1 with TRBJ2-7, with 13 bases matching TRBD2. V trimming: 6 bases; J trimming: 7 bases; junction bases outside the gene matches: 9. The CDR3 totals 15 residues. Germline lookup yields CDR1 MNHNS and CDR2 SASEGT. Here the CDR3 reads CASRSKWTSGREQYF. CDR3 sequence (DNA): TGTGCCAGCAGGTCAAAGTGGACTAGCGGGAGAGAGCAGTACTTC.

This clonotype was counted many times. In DNA, the CDR3 is TGTGCCAGCAGTCCCCGGACAGGGGGACAGGAGACCCAGTACTTC. Translating it yields CASSPRTGGQETQYF. The chain joins TRBV12-3 or TRBV12-4 to TRBJ2-5, with 10 bases matching TRBD1. The CDR3 consists of 15 residues. V trimming: 5 bases; J trimming: 5 bases; junction bases outside the gene matches: 8.

This rearrangement joins TRBV6-5 to TRBJ1-6; TRBD1 might be the D (6 bases). Germline values: CDR1 MNHEY, CDR2 SVGAGI. The CDR3 sequence is 16 residues long. Trimming shortened V by 2 bases and J by 7 bases, and 15 bases separated the two germline ends. The CDR3 DNA reads as TGTGCCAGCAGTTACGAGGCAGGGGTAGCCAATTCACCCCTCCACTTT. Amino acids: CASSYEAGVANSPLHF.

This clonotype was seen more than once but under ten times. J is TRBJ2-3 and V is TRBV6-5; 8 nucleotides align to TRBD2. Germline V CDR1 and CDR2: MNHEY, SVGAGI. This CDR3 has 17 residues. With 2 bases clipped from V and 4 bases from J, the junction kept 11 bases outside the gene matches. This CDR3 reads CASSYARTSSSSDTQYF. For the CDR3, the DNA is TGTGCCAGCAGTTACGCCAGGACTAGCTCGAGTTCAGATACGCAGTATTTT.

This clonotype was picked up a small number of times. V usage is TRBV5-1 and J usage is TRBJ1-4; D gene ambiguous. V was clipped by 6 bases and J by 0 bases, with 9 bases between them. CDR1 is SGHRS and CDR2 is YFSETQ in the germline V gene. The CDR3 is 14 amino acids. The CDR3 region is CASTTGTTNEKLFF. In DNA, the CDR3 is TGCGCCAGCACCACCGGGACAACTAATGAAAAACTGTTTTTT.

This clonotype was counted only a few times. The chain carries TRBV18 and TRBJ2-7; D is unclear. Germline V gives CDR1 KGHSH, CDR2 LQKENI. The germline V and J ends were trimmed by 2 bases and 2 bases, with 7 bases remaining between them. The CDR3 extends over 13 amino acids. The CDR3 here is CASSPSSTYEQYF. The DNA for the CDR3 is TGTGCCAGCTCACCATCTAGTACCTACGAGCAGTACTTC.

The gene calls are TRBV7-2 and TRBJ1-5; 9 bases align to TRBD1. This CDR3 comprises 13 residues. Germline CDR1 SGHTA, CDR2 FQGNSA. V lost 5 bases and J lost 6; bases outside the gene matches: 2. The CDR3 bases are TGTGCCAGCAGCGAGGACAGGGGTCAGCCCCAGCATTTT. It encodes CASSEDRGQPQHF.

This clonotype was recorded at least ten times. This rearrangement joins TRBV15 to TRBJ1-1; 9 nucleotides line up with TRBD1. The CDR3 has 14 amino acids. Germline-derived CDR1 and CDR2 are LNHNV and YYDKDF (reference sequence). V was pared by 3 bases and J by 8 bases, with 7 bases of the junction left unmatched. CDR3 residues: CATSRETGGEEAFF. In DNA, the CDR3 is TGTGCCACCAGCAGGGAAACAGGGGGCGAAGAAGCTTTCTTT.

V usage is TRBV20-1 and J usage is TRBJ1-1; no clear D gene. The germline V gene encodes CDR1 DFQATT and CDR2 SNEGSKA (reference sequence). V was pared by 6 bases and J by 1 base, with 9 bases between. This CDR3 spans 12 amino acids. The CDR3: CSAPDPNTEAFF. For the CDR3, the DNA is TGCAGTGCCCCGGACCCGAACACTGAAGCTTTCTTT.

In the case of this clonotype: The germline gene is not matched at one end of the junction; a read error may be the cause. As DNA, the CDR3 is TGCGCCAGCAGCCAGGGGCAGGGGTCCCCCTACGAGCAGTACTTC. Its translation: CASSQGQGSPYEQYF. This chain uses TRBV7-2 with TRBJ2-7, with a weak D call TRBD1 (6 bases). Germline V CDR1 and CDR2: SGHTA, FQGNSA. The CDR3 totals 15 residues.

The gene calls are TRBV2 and TRBJ2-7; D perhaps matches TRBD1 (6 bases). Trimming removed 6 bases from V and 2 bases from J, with 14 bases in between. CDR3 length equals 14 residues. Germline CDR1 and CDR2: SNHLY and FYNNEI. CDR3 in DNA: TGTGCCAGCAGCCAAGGAAACAGGGCCTACGAGCAGTACTTC. Its protein product is CASSQGNRAYEQYF.

For this clonotype: A much more abundant neighbour one base away suggests this may be a read error. The chain links TRBV11-2 to TRBJ1-2, with TRBD1 matching over 11 bases. The length of the CDR3 is 14 residues. Germline V lookup: CDR1 SGHAT, CDR2 FQNNGV. As DNA, the CDR3 is TGTGCCAGCACCAACGGACAGGGGGCGAATGGCCACACCTTC. This encodes CASTNGQGANGHTF. Supplemented by reference TRBV11-2 and TRBJ1-2, the full variable domain reads EAGVAQSPRYKIIEKRQSVAFWCNPISGHATLYWYQQILGQGPKLLIQFQNNGVVDDSQLPKDRFSAERLKGVDSTLKIQPAKLEDSAVYLCASTNGQGANGHTFGSGTRLTVV.

V is TRBV7-2 and J is TRBJ1-6, with no clear D. The germline V gene has CDR1 SGHTA and CDR2 FQGNSA. The V end lost 1 base, the J end lost 6 bases, and 10 bases lay between the germline ends. This CDR3 is built from 15 residues. For the CDR3, the DNA is TGTGCCAGCAGCTTAGACTCTAGTAGTAATTCACCCCTCCACTTT. Its translation is CASSLDSSSNSPLHF.

On this clonotype itself: One base away lies a much larger clone, so this may be a sequencing read error. The DNA for the CDR3 is TGTGCCAGCAGCTTAATCCATCAAGGTGAAGCTTCCTTT. Protein product: CASSLIHQGEASF. The rearrangement links TRBV7-2 to TRBJ1-1; D gene uncertain. The V gene's germline CDR1 is SGHTA and CDR2 FQGNSA. CDR3 length: 13 residues.

This clonotype was detected many times. The rearrangement links TRBV7-3 to TRBJ2-5; 7 positions match TRBD1. V was clipped by 4 bases and J by 1 base; unmatched bases: 3. The CDR3 extends over 14 amino acids. From germline, CDR1 is SGHTA and CDR2 FQGTGA. CDR3: CASSSTGFQETQYF. For the CDR3, the DNA is TGTGCCAGCAGCTCGACAGGGTTCCAAGAGACCCAGTACTTC.

This clonotype was picked up many times. The V and J genes are TRBV28 and TRBJ1-1, with 8 nucleotides matching TRBD1. V was pared by 5 bases and J by 3 bases, with 8 bases of the junction left unmatched. From germline, CDR1 is MDHEN and CDR2 SYDVKM. The CDR3 sequence is 15 residues long. CDR3 in DNA: TGTGCCAGCAGTCCACAAGGACAGGGCCACACTGAAGCTTTCTTT. This encodes CASSPQGQGHTEAFF.